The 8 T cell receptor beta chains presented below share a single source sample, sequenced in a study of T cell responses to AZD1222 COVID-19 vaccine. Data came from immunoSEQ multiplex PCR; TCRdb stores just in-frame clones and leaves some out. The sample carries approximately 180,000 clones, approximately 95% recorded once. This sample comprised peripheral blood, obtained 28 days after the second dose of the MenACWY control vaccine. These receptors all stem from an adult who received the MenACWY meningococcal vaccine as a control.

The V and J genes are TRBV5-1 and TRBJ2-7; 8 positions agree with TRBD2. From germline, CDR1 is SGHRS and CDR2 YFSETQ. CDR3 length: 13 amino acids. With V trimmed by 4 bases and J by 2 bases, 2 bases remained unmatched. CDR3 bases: TGCGCCAGCAGCAGGACTAGCACCTACGAGCAGTACTTC. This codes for CASSRTSTYEQYF.

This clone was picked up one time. The CDR3: CASSHKQGQANTEAFF. The CDR3 DNA reads TGTGCCAGCTCACACAAACAGGGGCAGGCGAACACTGAAGCTTTCTTT. V usage is TRBV18 and J usage is TRBJ1-1, with TRBD1 matching 7 bases. Looked up from germline, CDR1 is KGHSH and CDR2 is LQKENI. The CDR3 runs to 16 residues. V gave up 4 bases and J gave up 1 base; unmatched junction bases: 9.

Here the CDR3 DNA reads TGTGCCAGCAGCTCCGGGAGGGGGCGACACAATGAGCAGTTCTTC. Translating gives CASSSGRGRHNEQFF. V usage is TRBV6-5 and J usage is TRBJ2-1; tentatively, D is TRBD2 (8 bases). Germline V CDR1 and CDR2: MNHEY, SVGAGI. The V end was cut by 6 bases, the J end by 5 bases, with 17 bases between. There are 15 residues in the CDR3.

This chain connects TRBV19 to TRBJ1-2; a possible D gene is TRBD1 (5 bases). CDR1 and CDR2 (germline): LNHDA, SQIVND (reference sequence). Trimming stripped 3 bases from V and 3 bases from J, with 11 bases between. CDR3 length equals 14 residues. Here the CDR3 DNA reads TGTGCCAGTAGTATCAAGGACACCCACTATGGCTACACCTTC. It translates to CASSIKDTHYGYTF. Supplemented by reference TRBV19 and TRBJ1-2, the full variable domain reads DGGITQSPKYLFRKEGQNVTLSCEQNLNHDAMYWYRQDPGQGLRLIYYSQIVNDFQKGDIAEGYSVSREKKESFPLTVTSAQKNPTAFYLCASSIKDTHYGYTFGSGTRLTVV.

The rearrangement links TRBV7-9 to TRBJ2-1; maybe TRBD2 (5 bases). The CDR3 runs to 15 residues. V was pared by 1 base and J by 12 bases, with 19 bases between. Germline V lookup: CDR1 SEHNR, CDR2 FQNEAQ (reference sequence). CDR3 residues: CASSLVRGFPPAQFF. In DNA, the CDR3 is TGTGCCAGCAGCTTAGTTCGGGGTTTCCCACCTGCGCAGTTCTTC.

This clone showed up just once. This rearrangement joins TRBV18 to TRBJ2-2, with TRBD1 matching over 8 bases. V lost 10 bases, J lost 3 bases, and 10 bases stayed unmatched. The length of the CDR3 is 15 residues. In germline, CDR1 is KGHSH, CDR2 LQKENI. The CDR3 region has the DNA TGTGCCACCTCCCAGGGGGCGCGTGACACCGGGGAGCTGTTTTTT. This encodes CATSQGARDTGELFF.

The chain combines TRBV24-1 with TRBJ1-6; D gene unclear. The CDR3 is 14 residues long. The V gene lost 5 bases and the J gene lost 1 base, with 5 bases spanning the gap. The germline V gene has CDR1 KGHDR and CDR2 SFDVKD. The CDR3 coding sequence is TGTGCCACCAGTGCAGGATCCTATAATTCACCCCTCCACTTT. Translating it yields CATSAGSYNSPLHF.

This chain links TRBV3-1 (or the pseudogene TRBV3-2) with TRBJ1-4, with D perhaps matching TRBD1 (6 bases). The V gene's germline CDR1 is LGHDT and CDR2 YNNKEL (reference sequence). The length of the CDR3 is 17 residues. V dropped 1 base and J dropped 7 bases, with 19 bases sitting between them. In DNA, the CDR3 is TGTGCCAGCAGCCAAGGAGTCCTCAGGGGTTACAGTGAAAAACTGTTTTTT. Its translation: CASSQGVLRGYSEKLFF.